These 24 T cell receptor beta chains share one sample of origin, sequenced in a study of regulatory T cells in long-lasting Graves disease. Investigators prepared the TCR beta libraries by applying iRepertoire HTBI primers and Arm-PCR of CDR3 regions. TCRdb re-analysed the multiplex PCR reads in MiXCR, keeping a single row per CDR3 protein. The repertoire consists of about 540,000 distinct CDR3 sequences, with approximately 15% occurring once and the leading ten covering 8.5% to 10%. Time point denoted: newly diagnosed GD, antithyroid drugs for less than 3 months. From PBMCs, RNA was extracted and then used to make the TCR library. This same sample was also taken into another study, of T cells in Graves' hyperthyroidism and ophthalmopathy.

The material sequenced was peripheral blood mononuclear cells (PBMCs), taken at new diagnosis, from a patient treated with antithyroid drugs. The receptors come from a man between 25 and 39 years old with Graves disease.

The chain uses TRBV30 and TRBJ2-6; a possible D gene is TRBD1 (5 bases). The CDR3 runs 17 residues. Trimming took off 1 base at V and 0 bases at J, with 13 bases between the two ends. Germline-derived CDR1 and CDR2 are GTSNPN and SVGIG (reference sequence). The CDR3 protein is CAWSALGVLSGANVLTF. In DNA form, the CDR3 reads TGTGCCTGGAGTGCATTAGGGGTTCTCTCTGGGGCCAACGTCCTGACTTTC.

In this sample, this clonotype turned up a few times. This chain uses TRBV3-1 with TRBJ2-1; the D gene is possibly TRBD1 (7 bases). Trimming removed 5 bases from V and 8 bases from J, with 13 bases in between. The CDR3 extends over 13 amino acids. The germline V gene encodes CDR1 LGHDT and CDR2 YNNKEL (reference sequence). The CDR3 DNA reads TGTGCCAGCAGCAAAGTCAGGGGGGATGAGCAGTTCTTC. The encoded protein is CASSKVRGDEQFF.

This clonotype was counted many times. CDR3 amino acids: CATSDWGRAQETQYF. DNA for the CDR3: TGTGCCACCAGTGATTGGGGCAGGGCCCAAGAGACCCAGTACTTC. This sequence joins TRBV24-1 and TRBJ2-5; tentative D call: TRBD1 (5 bases). Trimming left V 2 bases short and J 1 base short, with 10 bases between. CDR1 is KGHDR and CDR2 is SFDVKD in the germline V gene. There are 15 residues in the CDR3.

The chain joins TRBV5-1 to TRBJ2-7, with 12 positions matching TRBD1. Per germline, CDR1 SGHRS and CDR2 YFSETQ. CDR3 length equals 16 residues. V lost 7 bases and J lost 4; bases outside the gene matches: 12. The CDR3 nucleotides read TGCGCCAGCGAGAAGAATGCGGGACAGGGGGCTTACGAGCAGTACTTC. It translates to CASEKNAGQGAYEQYF.

In its sample, this clonotype was seen a few times. The chain employs TRBV20-1 and TRBJ2-5; tentatively, D is TRBD2 (6 bases). Germline loops: CDR1 DFQATT, CDR2 SNEGSKA (reference sequence). Trimming removed 6 bases at V and 4 bases at J, with 18 bases between. The CDR3 is 14 amino acids. The CDR3 here is CSAARLDRGETQYF. The CDR3 nucleotides read TGCAGTGCGGCCAGACTAGACCGGGGAGAGACCCAGTACTTC.

The V and J genes are TRBV27 and TRBJ2-5; TRBD2 might be the D (5 bases). The CDR3 has 15 amino acids. V lost 3 bases and J 5 bases, leaving 16 bases between the germline ends. The germline gives CDR1 MNHEY, CDR2 SMNVEV (reference sequence). DNA for the CDR3: TGTGCCAGCAGTTTTTTTGGGAGAGTTGGGGAGACCCAGTACTTC. Translating it yields CASSFFGRVGETQYF.

This clonotype was seen more than once but under ten times. The V call is TRBV5-1, the J call TRBJ1-1, with 12 bases fitting TRBD1. The CDR3 extends over 18 amino acids. Germline V gene data show CDR1 as SGHRS and CDR2 as YFSETQ. V trimming: 4 bases; J trimming: 1 base; junction bases outside the gene matches: 11. Here the CDR3 DNA reads TGCGCCAGCAGCGTTCGATTGGGACAGGGGGCCTCGAACACTGAAGCTTTCTTT. Translated: CASSVRLGQGASNTEAFF. Combining the CDR3 with reference TRBV5-1 and TRBJ1-1 gives the whole variable domain KAGVTQTPRYLIKTRGQQVTLSCSPISGHRSVSWYQQTPGQGLQFLFEYFSETQRNKGNFPGRFSGRQFSNSRSEMNVSTLELGDSALYLCASSVRLGQGASNTEAFFGQGTRLTVV.

In its sample, this clonotype was seen many times. The genes are TRBV27 and TRBJ2-4; unclear D gene. This CDR3 is 11 amino acids long. Per germline, CDR1 MNHEY and CDR2 SMNVEV (reference sequence). V lost 5 bases, J lost 8 bases, and 7 bases lay in between. CDR3 sequence: CASSRADIQYF. The CDR3 DNA reads as TGTGCCAGCAGTAGGGCAGACATTCAGTACTTC.

This clonotype was recorded at least ten times. V and J are TRBV7-9 and TRBJ2-1, with 8 bases that match TRBD1. Germline-derived CDR1 and CDR2 are SEHNR and FQNEAQ (reference sequence). With 2 bases clipped from V and 5 bases from J, the junction kept 5 bases outside the gene matches. The CDR3 extends over 15 amino acids. As DNA, the CDR3 is TGTGCCAGCAGCTTACCCGGGACAGGAGACAATGAGCAGTTCTTC. Amino acid sequence: CASSLPGTGDNEQFF.

In regard to this clonotype: An end of the junction differs from the germline gene, which may be a read error. The CDR3 protein is CASSAKGLSGDTIYF. CDR3 coding DNA: TGTGCCAGCAGTGCCAAGGGTCTCTCTGGAGACACCATATATTTT. This chain connects TRBV9 to TRBJ1-3; D not certain. The CDR3 extends over 15 amino acids. CDR1 is SGDLS and CDR2 is YYNGEE in the germline V gene.

The V and J genes are TRBV7-3 and TRBJ2-2; TRBD2 agrees at 10 bases. Unmatched junction bases numbered 1, after V lost 4 bases and J lost 2 bases. This CDR3 contains 15 residues. CDR1 is SGHTA and CDR2 is FQGTGA in the germline V gene. The CDR3 sequence: CASSSSGGNTGELFF. In DNA, the CDR3 is TGTGCCAGCAGCTCTAGCGGGGGAAACACCGGGGAGCTGTTTTTT.

The chain joins TRBV3-1 to TRBJ2-1; tentatively, D is TRBD1 (5 bases). From germline, CDR1 is LGHDT and CDR2 YNNKEL (reference sequence). V lost 1 base, J lost 6 bases, and 10 bases lay in between. This CDR3 region has 14 residues. CDR3 sequence: CASSQGGWINEQFF. The CDR3 coding sequence is TGTGCCAGCAGCCAAGGGGGCTGGATCAATGAGCAGTTCTTC.

This clonotype was counted between two and nine times. This sequence joins TRBV5-1 and TRBJ2-1; possibly TRBD2 for D (6 bases). Germline loops: CDR1 SGHRS, CDR2 YFSETQ. This CDR3 region has 15 residues. Trimming shortened V by 5 bases and J by 8 bases, and 20 bases separated the two germline ends. In nucleotides, the CDR3 is TGCGCCAGCAGAACTAGCCCCTCGTACAATGATGAGCAGTTCTTC. It specifies CASRTSPSYNDEQFF.

On this clonotype itself: This could be a read error, since a much larger clone is one nucleotide away. V usage is TRBV7-9 and J usage is TRBJ1-1, with 8 bases fitting TRBD1. This CDR3 comprises 14 residues. Germline CDR1 reads SEHNR; CDR2 reads FQNEAQ (reference sequence). The CDR3, as DNA: TGTGCCAGCAGCCCTTTGACAGGGGACACTGAAGCTCTCTTT. Its protein is CASSPLTGDTEALF. The full variable domain, with the rest looked up from reference TRBV7-9 and TRBJ1-1, is DTGVSQNPRHKITKRGQNVTFRCDPISEHNRLYWYRQTLGQGPEFLTYFQNEAQLEKSRLLSDRFSAERPKGSFSTLEIQRTEQGDSAMYLCASSPLTGDTEALFGQGTRLTVV.

This chain's CDR3 is CAWTHAPRGSYEQYF. The CDR3 region has the DNA TGTGCCTGGACTCACGCCCCCAGGGGCTCCTACGAGCAGTACTTC. The chain employs TRBV30 and TRBJ2-7, with D possibly being TRBD1 (6 bases). Germline values: CDR1 GTSNPN, CDR2 SVGIG (reference sequence). CDR3 length: 15 amino acids. The ends were cut back, 4 bases at V and 0 bases at J, with 16 bases in the middle.

This clonotype was detected many times. The chain couples TRBV24-1 to TRBJ2-1; 11 nucleotides agree with TRBD2. Germline-derived CDR1 and CDR2 are KGHDR and SFDVKD. CDR3 size: 15 residues. The J segment lost 4 bases and the V segment lost 7 bases, leaving 5 bases of the junction unmatched. The CDR3 is CATSGRLAGYNEQFF. The DNA for the CDR3 is TGTGCCACCAGCGGTAGACTAGCGGGGTACAATGAGCAGTTCTTC.

This clonotype was seen a handful of times. CDR3 coding DNA: TGTGCCAGCAGTTTAAATGTGGGTGGCGATCAGCCCCAGCATTTT. Amino acid sequence: CASSLNVGGDQPQHF. The genes are TRBV27 and TRBJ1-5; D uncertain. The CDR3 contains 15 residues. Trimming cost V 2 bases and J 5 bases, with 13 bases left between them. Germline assignment: CDR1 MNHEY and CDR2 SMNVEV (reference sequence).

V and J are TRBV15 and TRBJ2-1; 8 bases map to TRBD1. Germline lookup yields CDR1 LNHNV and CDR2 YYDKDF (reference sequence). V shed 0 bases, J shed 10 bases, and the junction held 2 bases outside the gene matches. This CDR3 is built from 13 residues. CDR3 protein: CATSRETGDEQFF. The CDR3 DNA reads TGTGCCACCAGCAGAGAGACAGGGGACGAGCAGTTCTTC. The variable domain in full, with the rest retrieved from reference TRBV15 and TRBJ2-1, is DAMVIQNPRYQVTQFGKPVTLSCSQTLNHNVMYWYQQKSSQAPKLLFHYYDKDFNNEADTPDNFQSRRPNTSFCFLDIRSPGLGDTAMYLCATSRETGDEQFFGPGTRLTVL.

This clonotype was picked up a small number of times. The rearrangement links TRBV25-1 to TRBJ2-3; D gene unclear. The germline V and J ends were trimmed by 8 bases and 0 bases, with 9 bases remaining between them. This CDR3 is 13 amino acids long. Germline CDR1 MGHDK, CDR2 SYGVNS. This CDR3 is CASVGFSTDTQYF. DNA of the CDR3: TGTGCCAGCGTAGGGTTTAGCACAGATACGCAGTATTTT.

In this sample, this clonotype turned up many times. The chain combines TRBV5-1 with TRBJ2-3, with 13 bases aligning to TRBD2. CDR3 length: 16 residues. Germline loops: CDR1 SGHRS, CDR2 YFSETQ. Trimming cost V 4 bases and J 1 base; bases outside gene matches: 3. CDR3 region: CASSRGTSGGTDTQYF. For the CDR3, the DNA is TGCGCCAGCAGCAGGGGGACTAGCGGGGGCACAGATACGCAGTATTTT.

The V call is TRBV7-9, the J call TRBJ2-3, with 7 bases identical to TRBD1. Germline values: CDR1 SEHNR, CDR2 FQNEAQ (reference sequence). The V segment lost 3 bases and the J segment 2 bases; nucleotides outside the gene matches: 2. The CDR3 runs to 14 residues. The CDR3 DNA follows: TGTGCCAGCAGCTTTGGACAGGCCACAGATACGCAGTATTTT. Its translation is CASSFGQATDTQYF.

This clonotype showed up many times. The chain recombines TRBV7-9 with TRBJ2-7; D is unresolved. Per germline, CDR1 SEHNR and CDR2 FQNEAQ (reference sequence). The ends were cut back, 4 bases at V and 5 bases at J, with 6 bases in the middle. The CDR3 has 11 amino acids. CDR3 sequence (DNA): TGTGCCAGCAGCTCCCAGGACGAGCAGTACTTC. Translation: CASSSQDEQYF.

Points on this clonotype: This may stem from a read error, because a much larger clone lies one nucleotide away. The chain is built from TRBV9 and TRBJ2-1; possible D gene TRBD2, 5 bases. This CDR3 has 13 amino acids. Germline values: CDR1 SGDLS, CDR2 YYNGEE. V dropped 0 bases and J dropped 8 bases, with 9 bases sitting between them. The CDR3 sequence: CASSVVISDEQFF. The CDR3 coding sequence is TGTGCCAGCAGCGTAGTTATTAGCGATGAGCAGTTCTTC.

The V and J genes are TRBV19 and TRBJ2-2, with 7 nucleotides matching TRBD2. This CDR3 comprises 14 residues. Germline CDR1 is LNHDA and CDR2 is SQIVND (reference sequence). Trimming at V came to 11 bases and at J to 0 bases, leaving 6 bases not matched to a gene. The CDR3 coding sequence is TGTGCCGCGGGGGAACAGTCGAACACCGGGGAGCTGTTTTTT. This encodes CAAGEQSNTGELFF.